The next 18 T cell receptor beta chains were all read from a single sample in a study of T cells expressing NK-cell markers. Each CDR3 protein gets one entry in TCRdb, which reprocessed the 5' RACE reads and gives no DNA. Here the sample table reports around 550,000 distinct CDR3 sequences. The source material was blood T cells: a sorted CD56 or NKG2C T cell subset, CD4+ or CD8+ T cells, or bulk PBMC T cells (not recorded which). These receptors were taken from a man aged 18 to 35 in good health.

The chain joins TRBV5-1 to TRBJ1-4. The CDR3 extends over 15 amino acids. Germline V gene sequence: CDR1 SGHRS, CDR2 YFSETQ. CDR3 protein: CASRNTLATNEKLFF.

V gene TRBV4-1 combines with J gene TRBJ1-1; TCRdb gives TRBD1 as the D gene, but with no DNA this cannot be confirmed. Germline V gene data show CDR1 as MGHRA and CDR2 as YSYEKL. The CDR3 is 12 amino acids. CDR3 in amino acids: CASSHPGGEAFF.

This chain connects TRBV2 to TRBJ1-5; TCRdb returns TRBD1, unconfirmable since there is no DNA. Germline CDR1 is SNHLY and CDR2 is FYNNEI. This CDR3 contains 14 residues. The CDR3 sequence is CASRGEVVNQPQHF.

The chain carries TRBV7-2 and TRBJ2-7; the TCRdb D gene call, TRBD1, has no DNA to confirm it. There are 15 residues in the CDR3. Germline V CDR1 and CDR2: SGHTA, FQGNSA. The CDR3: CASSQRGEGPYEQYF.

The chain has TRBV11-2 and TRBJ2-1. The CDR3 is 12 amino acids. Germline assignment: CDR1 SGHAT and CDR2 FQNNGV. The chain's CDR3 is CASSQDRNEQFF. Complete variable domain (other parts from reference TRBV11-2 and TRBJ2-1): EAGVAQSPRYKIIEKRQSVAFWCNPISGHATLYWYQQILGQGPKLLIQFQNNGVVDDSQLPKDRFSAERLKGVDSTLKIQPAKLEDSAVYLCASSQDRNEQFFGPGTRLTVL.

The genes are TRBV15 and TRBJ2-1; with no DNA, the TCRdb D assignment of TRBD1 cannot be verified. The CDR3 length is 15 residues. Germline loops: CDR1 LNHNV, CDR2 YYDKDF (reference sequence). CDR3 region: CATSRDVGGAGEQFF.

This chain uses TRBV7-9 with TRBJ1-1; the D call of TRBD1 rests on TCRdb alone, since no DNA is present to check it. The CDR3 spans 15 residues. Germline CDR1 is SEHNR and CDR2 is FQNEAQ (reference sequence). The CDR3 loop is CASSLLAPAITEAFF.

V gene TRBV20-1 combines with J gene TRBJ2-3; TCRdb proposes TRBD1, but this gene call is untestable without DNA. The CDR3 consists of 13 residues. CDR1 and CDR2 from the germline V gene are DFQATT and SNEGSKA (reference sequence). CDR3 protein: CSLGGTSTDTQYF.

The V and J genes are TRBV14 and TRBJ2-1. The length of the CDR3 is 12 residues. From germline, CDR1 is SGHDN and CDR2 FVKESK. The CDR3: CASSRVDNEQFF.

V usage is TRBV29-1 and J usage is TRBJ1-2; TCRdb calls TRBD1, which cannot be checked without DNA. The germline CDR1 and CDR2 sequences are SQVTM and ANQGSEA. This CDR3 is 13 amino acids long. The CDR3 protein is CSVGTGLGYGYTF.

The CDR3 region is CSVEVVAGTGYTF. The V and J genes are TRBV29-1 and TRBJ1-2; TCRdb designates TRBD1, a call that cannot be tested without DNA. The V gene's germline CDR1 is SQVTM and CDR2 ANQGSEA. This CDR3 spans 13 amino acids. Looking up the rest from reference TRBV29-1 and TRBJ1-2 gives the full variable domain: SAVISQKPSRDICQRGTSLTIQCQVDSQVTMMFWYRQQPGQSLTLIATANQGSEATYESGFVIDKFPISRPNLTFSTLTVSNMSPEDSSIYLCSVEVVAGTGYTFGSGTRLTVV.

The J gene is TRBJ2-1, the V gene TRBV29-1; without DNA, the TCRdb call of TRBD2 cannot be checked. CDR3 size: 14 residues. In germline, CDR1 is SQVTM, CDR2 ANQGSEA. CDR3 loop: CSVDVSGRAPEQFF.

The V call is TRBV7-9, the J call TRBJ2-2; without DNA, the TCRdb call of TRBD1 cannot be checked. Germline loops: CDR1 SEHNR, CDR2 FQNEAQ (reference sequence). The CDR3 is made up of 16 amino acids. CDR3 loop: CASSYPLGESTGELFF.

The gene calls are TRBV9 and TRBJ2-3. This CDR3 is built from 14 residues. Germline CDR1 SGDLS, CDR2 YYNGEE. CDR3 sequence reads: CASSVLGNVDTQYF. The full variable domain, with the rest looked up from reference TRBV9 and TRBJ2-3, is DSGVTQTPKHLITATGQRVTLRCSPRSGDLSVYWYQQSLDQGLQFLIQYYNGEERAKGNILERFSAQQFPDLHSELNLSSLELGDSALYFCASSVLGNVDTQYFGPGTRLTVL.

The chain joins TRBV25-1 to TRBJ1-1. The germline gives CDR1 MGHDK, CDR2 SYGVNS. This CDR3 contains 15 residues. This chain's CDR3 is CASSDVGRGGTEAFF.

V gene TRBV5-1 combines with J gene TRBJ2-5; as DNA is missing, the TRBD2 call by TCRdb cannot be tested. Germline lookup yields CDR1 SGHRS and CDR2 YFSETQ. The CDR3 consists of 16 residues. This CDR3 reads CASSLSSGSVQETQYF. Filled out from reference TRBV5-1 and TRBJ2-5, the complete variable domain reads KAGVTQTPRYLIKTRGQQVTLSCSPISGHRSVSWYQQTPGQGLQFLFEYFSETQRNKGNFPGRFSGRQFSNSRSEMNVSTLELGDSALYLCASSLSSGSVQETQYFGPGTRLLVL.

The chain has TRBV27 and TRBJ1-4; TCRdb gives TRBD1 as the D gene, but with no DNA this cannot be confirmed. CDR1 is MNHEY, CDR2 SMNVEV, per germline (reference sequence). This CDR3 comprises 15 residues. The CDR3 protein is CASSPGPWGREKLFF.

The V call is TRBV21-1, the J call TRBJ2-4; the D call from TCRdb, TRBD1, cannot be confirmed without DNA. TRBV21-1 is noted as a pseudogene. The CDR3 is made up of 17 amino acids. CDR3: CASSKQQGVISKNIQYF.